Reported below is one T cell receptor beta chain. Assay: immunoSEQ multiplex PCR; the TCRdb copy retains only in-frame clones and omits some. The repertoire holds fewer than 120,000 clones, with 81% as singletons. V lost 6 bases and J 0 bases, leaving 15 bases between the germline ends. This CDR3 has 15 amino acids. Looked up from germline, CDR1 is SGHAT and CDR2 is FQNNGV. These data come from a study of T cell responses to AZD1222 COVID-19 vaccine. This specimen was peripheral blood, taken on day 0 of AZD1222 vaccination. This TCR came from an adult in good health. The rearrangement joins TRBV11-2 to TRBJ2-7; tentative D call: TRBD1 (5 bases). This chain's CDR3 is CASSNRVTDSYEQYF. CDR3 sequence (DNA): TGTGCCAGCAGTAACCGGGTGACAGACTCCTACGAGCAGTACTTC.